The clone carrying this T cell receptor beta chain was seen at least ten times. The sample is drawn from a study of neurological immune-mediated disorders. TCRdb analysed the 5' RACE reads with MiXCR anew, one entry per CDR3 protein. In the table there are about 50,000 distinct CDR3 sequences, about 4.2% of which are singletons. Germline assignment: CDR1 KGHSH and CDR2 LQKENI. V shed 0 bases and J shed 4 bases, with 3 bases lying between them. This CDR3 contains 12 residues. Sequenced sample: PBMCs. The clonotype comes from a man in his fifties with multiple sclerosis. V and J are TRBV18 and TRBJ2-5; D is unresolved. This chain's CDR3 is CASSPPRETQYF. The CDR3 DNA is TGTGCCAGCTCACCACCACGAGAGACCCAGTACTTC.